This TCR beta chain is from a study of tumor-infiltrating lymphocytes in glioblastoma multiforme. To note about this clonotype: Antigen: not known. Given the absence of the conserved phenylalanine or tryptophan at the CDR3 end, a read error is likely.

V dropped 6 bases and J dropped 5 bases, with 10 bases sitting between them. CDR3 length: 12 amino acids. The germline V gene encodes CDR1 MNHEY and CDR2 SVGAGI. TCRB libraries came from RNA via three nested multiplex PCR rounds. A C-beta primer primed TCRB cDNA from around 0.5 ug RNA. Each CDR3 protein gets one entry after TCRdb re-called the multiplex PCR reads with MiXCR. The profile shows nearly 20,000 distinct CDR3 sequences, 55% to 75% of them singletons. Study-wide results and limits: The TCR and somatic mutation analysis included just one glioblastoma patient. The T cells in this sample were not sorted into functional subsets. Clone frequencies may be distorted by unequal TCR transcripts per cell.

The sample consisted of peripheral blood. This chain connects TRBV6-5 to TRBJ1-1; the D gene is possibly TRBD1 (5 bases). This TCR came from a male donor with glioblastoma. The CDR3 DNA sequence: TGTGCCAGCAGCCGGACAAAGACTGAAGCTTTCTTG. This translates into CASSRTKTEAFL.